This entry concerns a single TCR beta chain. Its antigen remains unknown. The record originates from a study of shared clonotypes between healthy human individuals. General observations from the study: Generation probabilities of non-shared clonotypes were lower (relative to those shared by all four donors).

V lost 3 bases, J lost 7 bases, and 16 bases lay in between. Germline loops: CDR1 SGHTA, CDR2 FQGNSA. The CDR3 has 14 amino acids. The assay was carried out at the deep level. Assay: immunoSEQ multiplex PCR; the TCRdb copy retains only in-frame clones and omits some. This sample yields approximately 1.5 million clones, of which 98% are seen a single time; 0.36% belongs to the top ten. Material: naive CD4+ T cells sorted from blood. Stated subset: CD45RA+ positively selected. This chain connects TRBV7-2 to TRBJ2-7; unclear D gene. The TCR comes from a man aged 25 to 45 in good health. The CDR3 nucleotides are TGTGCCAGCAGCTTTACCATGACCGTGGGGGAGCAGTACTTC. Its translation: CASSFTMTVGEQYF.